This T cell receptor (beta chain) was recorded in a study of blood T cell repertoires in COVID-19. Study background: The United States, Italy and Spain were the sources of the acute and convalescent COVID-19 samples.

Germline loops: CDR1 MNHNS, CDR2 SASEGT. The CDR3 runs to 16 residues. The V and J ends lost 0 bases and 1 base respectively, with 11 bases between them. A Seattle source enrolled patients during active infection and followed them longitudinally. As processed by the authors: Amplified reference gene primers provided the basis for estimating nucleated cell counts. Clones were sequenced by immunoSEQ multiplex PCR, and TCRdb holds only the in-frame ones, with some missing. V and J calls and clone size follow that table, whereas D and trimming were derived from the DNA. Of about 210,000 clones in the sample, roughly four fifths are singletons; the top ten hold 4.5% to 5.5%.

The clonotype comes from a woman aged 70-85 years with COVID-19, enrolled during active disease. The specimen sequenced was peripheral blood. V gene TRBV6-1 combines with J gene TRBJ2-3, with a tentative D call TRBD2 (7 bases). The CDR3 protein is CASSEARGQGTDTQYF. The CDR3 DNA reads TGTGCCAGCAGTGAAGCGCGGGGGCAAGGCACAGATACGCAGTATTTT.